What follows are 2 T cell receptor beta chains derived from one specimen sequenced in a study of CD8 T cells in Susac syndrome. A quantity of about 0.45 to 1 ug RNA underwent reverse transcription using random hexamers. Using its own MiXCR run on the immunoSEQ multiplex PCR reads, TCRdb lists one record per CDR3 protein. This table has around 150,000 distinct CDR3 sequences, around 95% appearing once. The sequencing input was CD8+ T cells from PBMCs. The receptors were gathered from a human donor with Susac syndrome.

This chain uses TRBV20-1 with TRBJ2-2; D may be TRBD2 (6 bases). Germline lookup yields CDR1 DFQATT and CDR2 SNEGSKA (reference sequence). The CDR3 is 15 amino acids. The V gene lost 1 base and the J gene lost 4 bases, with 13 bases spanning the gap. CDR3 loop: CSARASGEATGELFF. CDR3 sequence (DNA): TGCAGTGCTAGAGCGTCGGGAGAGGCCACCGGGGAGCTGTTTTTT.

The J gene is TRBJ1-5, the V gene TRBV14, with D unclear. The CDR3 totals 13 residues. Germline CDR1 and CDR2: SGHDN and FVKESK. V lost 1 base, J lost 4 bases, and 5 bases lay in between. CDR3 bases: TGTGCCAGCAGCCAAGGAAATAATCAGCCCCAGCATTTT. Its translation is CASSQGNNQPQHF.